The 25 T cell receptor beta chains in this list originate from one sample, sequenced in a study of blood T cell repertoires in COVID-19. Generated by immunoSEQ multiplex PCR, the TCRdb table keeps only in-frame clones and is missing some. The sample lists a few hundred thousand clones; around 87% were seen once. Sequenced input: peripheral blood. The receptors derive from a man aged 18 to 29 with active or convalescent COVID-19.

This sequence joins TRBV20-1 and TRBJ2-1, with D perhaps matching TRBD1 (7 bases). The germline CDR1 and CDR2 sequences are DFQATT and SNEGSKA (reference sequence). The CDR3 runs to 13 residues. Trimming took 3 bases from V and 10 from J, leaving 16 bases between them. The CDR3 DNA reads as TGCAGTGCTAGTCGATTACAGGGGAGGGAGCAGTTCTTC. This translates into CSASRLQGREQFF.

This clone was observed a handful of times. The V and J genes are TRBV2 and TRBJ1-6; 10 bases line up with TRBD1. V was clipped by 6 bases and J by 18 bases; unmatched bases: 8. The CDR3 consists of 12 residues. Germline V lookup: CDR1 SNHLY, CDR2 FYNNEI. The CDR3 spells CASSDRGRGAHF. CDR3 DNA: TGTGCCAGCAGCGACAGGGGGCGGGGTGCCCACTTT.

The CDR3 DNA sequence: TGTGCCAGCAGCTCCTCGACAGGGTCCGGGGCCCAGTACTTC. Translated, it gives CASSSSTGSGAQYF. The J gene is TRBJ2-5, the V gene TRBV7-9; 7 bases line up with TRBD1. Germline assignment: CDR1 SEHNR and CDR2 FQNEAQ (reference sequence). The CDR3 totals 14 residues. The junction had 11 bases not matched to a gene; V was cut back by 4 bases and J by 9 bases.

This clone has more than one count but fewer than ten. The rearrangement links TRBV11-2 to TRBJ2-1; 8 bases agree with TRBD1. The CDR3 sequence is 15 residues long. CDR1 and CDR2 (germline): SGHAT, FQNNGV. V gave up 3 bases and J gave up 3 bases; unmatched junction bases: 4. The CDR3 coding sequence is TGTGCCAGCAGCTTGTCGACAGGGGTCTACAATGAGCAGTTCTTC. Its protein product is CASSLSTGVYNEQFF. Supplemented by reference TRBV11-2 and TRBJ2-1, the full variable domain reads EAGVAQSPRYKIIEKRQSVAFWCNPISGHATLYWYQQILGQGPKLLIQFQNNGVVDDSQLPKDRFSAERLKGVDSTLKIQPAKLEDSAVYLCASSLSTGVYNEQFFGPGTRLTVL.

The V and J genes are TRBV7-9 and TRBJ1-2; 10 bases are shared with TRBD1. The CDR3 covers 15 residues. Trimming took 6 bases from V and 4 from J; bases not matched to a gene: 8. Germline V gene lookup returns CDR1 SEHNR and CDR2 FQNEAQ (reference sequence). The CDR3 loop is CASSLDRGYVYGYTF. CDR3 in DNA: TGTGCCAGCAGTTTGGACAGGGGGTACGTCTATGGCTACACCTTC.

In the case of this clone: Within the sample, other DNA sequences also encode this same CDR3. The genes are TRBV4-1 and TRBJ2-3, with a possible D match to TRBD1 (6 bases). This CDR3 is 15 amino acids long. Germline V CDR1 and CDR2: MGHRA, YSYEKL. The germline V and J ends were trimmed by 2 bases and 6 bases, with 15 bases remaining between them. The CDR3 region is CASSQPGQYSDTQYF. For the CDR3, the DNA is TGCGCCAGCAGCCAACCAGGACAGTACTCGGATACGCAGTATTTT.

The rearrangement uses TRBV4-1 and TRBJ2-5; the match to TRBD1 covers 7 bases. Looked up from germline, CDR1 is MGHRA and CDR2 is YSYEKL. The CDR3 is 15 residues long. V dropped 4 bases and J dropped 2; count of bases not matched to a gene: 7. The CDR3 DNA reads as TGCGCCAGCAGCCTGAGAGGACAGGCGCAAGAGACCCAGTACTTC. It translates to CASSLRGQAQETQYF.

The chain carries TRBV2 and TRBJ1-2, with TRBD1 identical over 7 bases. The CDR3 runs to 14 residues. CDR1 is SNHLY and CDR2 is FYNNEI in the germline V gene. With 5 bases clipped from V and 4 bases from J, the junction kept 7 bases outside the gene matches. CDR3 DNA sequence: TGTGCCAGCAGTCCCCGGGACAGCCTCTATGGCTACACCTTC. Amino acid sequence: CASSPRDSLYGYTF.

The chain joins TRBV4-3 to TRBJ2-1; 7 positions match TRBD1. Germline-derived CDR1 and CDR2 are LGHNA and YSLEER. V gave up 1 base and J gave up 2 bases; unmatched junction bases: 2. The CDR3 is 15 residues long. For the CDR3, the DNA is TGCGCCAGCAGCCAAGGGCAGGGGGCCTACAATGAGCAGTTCTTC. Its protein is CASSQGQGAYNEQFF.

The chain has TRBV5-1 and TRBJ2-2; 10 nucleotides align to TRBD2. V shed 3 bases and J 5 bases; nucleotides not matched to a gene: 4. Germline CDR1 is SGHRS and CDR2 is YFSETQ. This CDR3 contains 15 residues. CDR3 amino acids: CASSYGLAVTGELFF. CDR3 coding DNA: TGCGCCAGCAGCTACGGACTAGCGGTGACCGGGGAGCTGTTTTTT.

The rearrangement joins TRBV28 to TRBJ2-5, with TRBD2 matching 9 bases. Germline values: CDR1 MDHEN, CDR2 SYDVKM. This CDR3 has 14 residues. The J segment lost 5 bases and the V segment lost 6 bases, leaving 7 bases of the junction unmatched. DNA for the CDR3: TGTGCCAGCAGGCCGGGACTAGCAGACGAGACCCAGTACTTC. Translating it yields CASRPGLADETQYF.

The CDR3 DNA reads as TGTGCCAGCAGACCTAAGACAGGGGCGGGCTATGGCTACACCTTC. Translated: CASRPKTGAGYGYTF. The chain joins TRBV2 to TRBJ1-2, with TRBD1 matching 8 bases. CDR1 is SNHLY, CDR2 FYNNEI, per germline. Germline trimming cut 6 bases from V and 4 bases from J; bases unmatched to any gene: 10. This CDR3 has 15 amino acids.

The V gene is TRBV5-4, the J gene TRBJ2-3, with D possibly being TRBD1 (6 bases). This CDR3 is built from 14 residues. V gave up 3 bases and J gave up 6 bases, with 14 bases separating them. Germline V gene lookup returns CDR1 SGHNT and CDR2 YYREEE (reference sequence). This CDR3 is CASSSKDSSDTQYF. CDR3 sequence (DNA): TGTGCCAGCAGCTCCAAGGACAGTTCGGATACGCAGTATTTT.

The CDR3 DNA is TGTGCCAGCAGGGGGTCTTATGTAGGACAGGGGGCCGACTACGAGCAGTACTTC. Translation gives CASRGSYVGQGADYEQYF. V is TRBV28 and J is TRBJ2-7; TRBD1 matches at 11 bases. J gave up 3 bases and V 6 bases, and 16 bases lay outside the gene matches. Germline V gene lookup returns CDR1 MDHEN and CDR2 SYDVKM. The CDR3 is made up of 18 amino acids.

The chain has TRBV5-8 and TRBJ2-5, with a possible D match to TRBD2 (6 bases). The CDR3 extends over 13 amino acids. Germline V gene data show CDR1 as SGHTS and CDR2 as YDEGEE. V dropped 2 bases and J dropped 2 bases, with 7 bases sitting between them. The CDR3 region has the DNA TGTGCCAGCAGCTTTGGGACTCAAGAGACCCAGTACTTC. Protein sequence: CASSFGTQETQYF. Full variable domain (missing parts from reference TRBV5-8 and TRBJ2-5): EAGVTQSPTHLIKTRGQQATLRCSPISGHTSVYWYQQALGLGLQFLLWYDEGEERNRGNFPPRFSGRQFPNYSSELNVNALELEDSALYLCASSFGTQETQYFGPGTRLLVL.

V usage is TRBV20-1 and J usage is TRBJ1-2; TRBD1 is a possible D gene (6 bases). The germline V gene has CDR1 DFQATT and CDR2 SNEGSKA (reference sequence). The V end was cut by 3 bases, the J end by 6 bases, with 17 bases between. This CDR3 comprises 14 residues. CDR3 region: CSASLIAYRDGYTF. DNA for the CDR3: TGCAGTGCTAGTCTAATTGCGTACAGGGATGGCTACACCTTC.

This sequence joins TRBV9 and TRBJ2-3; TRBD2 is a possible D gene (7 bases). CDR1 is SGDLS, CDR2 YYNGEE, per germline. CDR3 length equals 14 residues. The ends were cut back, 4 bases at V and 8 bases at J, with 17 bases in the middle. In nucleotides, the CDR3 is TGTGCCAGCAGCTCCTCCCGAGGGGGGGTTACGCAGTATTTT. This gives the protein CASSSSRGGVTQYF.

The DNA of the CDR3 is TGTGCCACCAGCAGAGAAGCGGCCACCATATATTTT. Translated: CATSREAATIYF. The rearrangement links TRBV15 to TRBJ1-3; no reliable D call. V lost 0 bases and J lost 9, with 6 bases in between. The CDR3 runs 12 residues. The V gene's germline CDR1 is LNHNV and CDR2 YYDKDF (reference sequence). The entire variable domain, with the rest obtained from reference TRBV15 and TRBJ1-3, is as follows: DAMVIQNPRYQVTQFGKPVTLSCSQTLNHNVMYWYQQKSSQAPKLLFHYYDKDFNNEADTPDNFQSRRPNTSFCFLDIRSPGLGDTAMYLCATSREAATIYFGEGSWLTVV.

The chain has TRBV5-4 and TRBJ2-5; tentative D call: TRBD2 (5 bases). V was shortened by 2 bases and J by 8 bases, with 10 bases between the two germline ends. Germline V CDR1 and CDR2: SGHNT, YYREEE (reference sequence). This CDR3 is 12 amino acids long. CDR3 DNA sequence: TGTGCCAGCAGCTTCCAAGGAGGCACCCAGTACTTC. Its translation is CASSFQGGTQYF.

The CDR3 region is CASSPLRGPNTEAFF. The CDR3 DNA sequence: TGTGCCAGCAGCCCCCTCAGGGGACCGAACACTGAAGCTTTCTTT. V usage is TRBV5-6 and J usage is TRBJ1-1; perhaps TRBD1 as D (6 bases). The CDR3 is made up of 15 amino acids. Germline V gene data show CDR1 as SGHDT and CDR2 as YYEEEE. The germline V and J ends were trimmed by 4 bases and 1 base, with 14 bases remaining between them.

The chain links TRBV18 to TRBJ1-6; D is uncertain. The CDR3 contains 16 residues. Trimming took 3 bases from V and 4 from J, leaving 13 bases between them. In germline, CDR1 is KGHSH, CDR2 LQKENI. This CDR3 reads CASSPQPHRYNSPLHF. The CDR3 coding sequence is TGTGCCAGCTCACCGCAGCCCCACAGATATAATTCACCCCTCCACTTT.

In this sample, this clone turned up a few times. This chain connects TRBV7-6 to TRBJ2-5; weak D call: TRBD1 (6 bases). V was clipped by 5 bases and J by 5 bases, with 18 bases between them. Looked up from germline, CDR1 is SGHVS and CDR2 is FNYEAQ. The CDR3 totals 15 residues. CDR3 sequence reads: CASSPGDRWWETQYF. Here the CDR3 DNA reads TGTGCCAGCAGCCCAGGGGATAGGTGGTGGGAGACCCAGTACTTC.

The V and J genes are TRBV29-1 and TRBJ2-7; 8 bases are shared with TRBD1. J was trimmed by 3 bases and V by 5 bases; bases with no gene match: 3. CDR3 size: 12 residues. Germline CDR1 reads SQVTM; CDR2 reads ANQGSEA. CDR3 loop: CSVRTGFYEQYF. The DNA for the CDR3 is TGCAGCGTTCGGACAGGGTTCTACGAGCAGTACTTC.

The V and J genes are TRBV9 and TRBJ2-7; the D gene is possibly TRBD1 (5 bases). From germline, CDR1 is SGDLS and CDR2 YYNGEE. Trimming removed 0 bases at V and 5 bases at J, with 12 bases between. The CDR3 is 14 amino acids. The CDR3 region has the DNA TGTGCCAGCAGCGTAGAAGGCAGGGTCGACGAGCAGTACTTC. It is translated as CASSVEGRVDEQYF.

The V gene is TRBV6-5, the J gene TRBJ2-4; possible D gene TRBD2, 6 bases. The V and J ends lost 7 bases and 0 bases respectively, with 10 bases between them. This CDR3 spans 14 amino acids. CDR1 is MNHEY, CDR2 SVGAGI, per germline. The CDR3 nucleotides read TGTGCCAGCAACCCGGGGGTAGCCAAAAACATTCAGTACTTC. Protein: CASNPGVAKNIQYF.